The clone carrying this T cell receptor (beta chain) was picked up one time. The antigen is unknown. The data stem from a study of cytomegalovirus exposure and HLA in healthy donors. Notes on the study in general: Both high specificity and high sensitivity reportedly marked the classifier's diagnosis of cytomegalovirus status. The study designated fewer than 200 TCR beta chains cytomegalovirus-associated.

Produced via immunoSEQ multiplex PCR; TCRdb's table is partial and in-frame only. The table lists some 80,000 clones, about 96% of them singletons. V was pared by 7 bases and J by 0 bases, with 15 bases between. Germline V gene sequence: CDR1 LNHDA, CDR2 SQIVND (reference sequence). The CDR3 runs to 15 residues. The donors formed part of the approximately 120-subject validation cohort, distinct from the roughly 700-subject first cohort. Sequenced material: PBMCs. This clonotype was obtained from a man aged 18 to 29 in good health and CMV-seropositive. The chain couples TRBV19 to TRBJ1-2, with D maybe TRBD1 (6 bases). The CDR3 nucleotides read TGTGCCAGTACCCGGGACAACAATCCTAACTATGGCTACACCTTC. Residues: CASTRDNNPNYGYTF.